This TCR beta chain was sequenced in a study of blood T cell repertoires in COVID-19. Study-level background: Acute and convalescent COVID-19 samples came from the United States, Italy and Spain. Sources were T cells, B-cell-depleted T cells, or PBMCs; the material itself was cDNA or gDNA.

As processed by the authors: Reference gene primer amplification gave nucleated cell count estimates. This table comes from immunoSEQ multiplex PCR, and its TCRdb copy is limited to in-frame clones, with some not included. V and J calls and clone size follow that table, whereas D and trimming were derived from the DNA. The table has tens of thousands of clones, roughly nine tenths seen once. Material: peripheral blood. The receptor's source is a man aged 45-60 years with acute or convalescent COVID-19.

CDR3 loop: CASSLGGVSETQYF. DNA of the CDR3: TGTGCCAGCAGCTTGGGCGGGGTCTCAGAGACCCAGTACTTC. The rearrangement uses TRBV5-5 and TRBJ2-5; D is possibly TRBD2 (6 bases). The CDR3 runs 14 residues. V lost 0 bases to trimming and J lost 4 bases, with 10 bases between them. Per germline, CDR1 SGHKS and CDR2 YYEKEE (reference sequence).